The sequence of this TCR beta chain was determined in a study of T cells in Graves' hyperthyroidism and ophthalmopathy. Whole-study findings and limits: Through a model of 13 V-J features, ophthalmopathy was separated from stable hyperthyroidism.

Germline CDR1 is MNHEY and CDR2 is SVGEGT. The CDR3 is made up of 12 amino acids. V lost 6 bases to trimming and J lost 4 bases, with 9 bases between them. Diagnostic assessment was based on clinical symptoms, serum thyroxine and TRAb, thyroid ultrasound and orbital computed tomography. It was RNA transcripts that yielded the amplified TCR beta CDR3 regions. The TCR CDR3 was amplified in a first-round RT-PCR using the HTBI primer set. Each CDR3 protein is one row after TCRdb ran MiXCR on the multiplex PCR reads. Of some 600,000 distinct CDR3 sequences listed, approximately 15% were seen once; the top ten hold 4.5% to 6%. This clonotype was counted many times. Its antigen is not identified.

The gene calls are TRBV6-2 or TRBV6-3 and TRBJ1-2; D perhaps matches TRBD1 (5 bases). Specimen: blood. This clonotype was sampled from a woman in her thirties with Graves' hyperthyroidism that later progressed to Graves' ophthalmopathy. CDR3 sequence: CASRTEPYGYTF. In DNA form, the CDR3 reads TGTGCCAGCAGGACAGAGCCCTATGGCTACACCTTC.